The next 6 T cell receptor beta chains were all read from a single sample in a study of T cells of healthy individuals. TCRdb used MiXCR to reprocess the 5' RACE reads, holding one entry per CDR3 protein. The sample consists of approximately 89,000 distinct CDR3 sequences, about 4.8% of them appearing once. These receptors were taken from a female donor in good health.

In its sample, this clonotype was seen a few times. The chain employs TRBV13 and TRBJ1-2; maybe TRBD1 (5 bases). Germline V lookup: CDR1 PRHDT, CDR2 FYEKMQ (reference sequence). The CDR3 contains 14 residues. V dropped 4 bases and J dropped 8 bases, with 17 bases sitting between them. The CDR3: CASSYIFGARGYTF. The DNA of the CDR3 is TGTGCCAGCAGCTACATATTCGGGGCACGCGGCTACACCTTC.

CDR3: CASSLDRGSSEAFF. In DNA, the CDR3 is TGTGCCAGCAGTTTGGACAGGGGTTCATCCGAAGCTTTCTTT. This chain uses TRBV27 with TRBJ1-1; 9 bases align to TRBD1. V was clipped by 3 bases and J by 8 bases; unmatched bases: 7. There are 14 residues in the CDR3. Germline values: CDR1 MNHEY, CDR2 SMNVEV (reference sequence).

This chain links TRBV5-6 with TRBJ1-5, with a weak D call TRBD1 (5 bases). Germline CDR1 is SGHDT and CDR2 is YYEEEE. Trimming removed 0 bases from V and 15 bases from J, with 10 bases in between. This CDR3 is built from 11 residues. This CDR3 is CASSLVGAGHF. The CDR3 coding sequence is TGTGCCAGCAGCTTGGTAGGGGCTGGGCATTTT.

This clonotype occurred many times. The chain recombines TRBV15 with TRBJ1-1; D is undetermined. The CDR3 consists of 12 residues. The germline CDR1 and CDR2 sequences are LNHNV and YYDKDF (reference sequence). Deletions cut 1 base from V and 8 bases from J, with 8 bases between. The CDR3 is CATSRGSQEAFF. CDR3 nucleotides: TGTGCCACCAGCAGAGGGTCACAGGAAGCTTTCTTT. Looking up the rest from reference TRBV15 and TRBJ1-1 gives the full variable domain: DAMVIQNPRYQVTQFGKPVTLSCSQTLNHNVMYWYQQKSSQAPKLLFHYYDKDFNNEADTPDNFQSRRPNTSFCFLDIRSPGLGDTAMYLCATSRGSQEAFFGQGTRLTVV.

This clonotype was found many times. The chain joins TRBV12-3 or TRBV12-4 to TRBJ1-4; D is undetermined. The CDR3 loop spans 15 amino acids. V lost 2 bases to trimming and J lost 4 bases, with 11 bases between them. Here the CDR3 reads CASSLTWRNNEKLFF. CDR3 nucleotides: TGTGCCAGCAGTTTAACGTGGCGGAATAATGAAAAACTGTTTTTT.

This chain uses TRBV15 with TRBJ2-7; D is tentatively TRBD1 or TRBD2 (5 bases each). CDR3 length: 11 residues. Germline V gene sequence: CDR1 LNHNV, CDR2 YYDKDF (reference sequence). Trimming took off 3 bases at V and 7 bases at J, with 7 bases between the two ends. This chain's CDR3 is CATSRGVEQYF. CDR3 DNA: TGTGCCACCAGCAGGGGGGTAGAGCAGTACTTC.